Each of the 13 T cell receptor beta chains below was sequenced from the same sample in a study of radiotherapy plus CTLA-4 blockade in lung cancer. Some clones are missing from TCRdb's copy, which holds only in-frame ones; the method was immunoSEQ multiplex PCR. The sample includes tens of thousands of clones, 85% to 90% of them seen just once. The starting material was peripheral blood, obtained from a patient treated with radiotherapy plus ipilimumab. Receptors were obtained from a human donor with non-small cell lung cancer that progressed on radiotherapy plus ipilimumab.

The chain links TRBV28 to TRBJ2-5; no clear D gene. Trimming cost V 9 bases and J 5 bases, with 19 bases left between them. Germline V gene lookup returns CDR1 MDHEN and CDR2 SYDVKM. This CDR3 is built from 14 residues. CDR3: CASQIRMVGETQYF. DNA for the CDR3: TGTGCCAGTCAAATCCGAATGGTCGGGGAGACCCAGTACTTC.

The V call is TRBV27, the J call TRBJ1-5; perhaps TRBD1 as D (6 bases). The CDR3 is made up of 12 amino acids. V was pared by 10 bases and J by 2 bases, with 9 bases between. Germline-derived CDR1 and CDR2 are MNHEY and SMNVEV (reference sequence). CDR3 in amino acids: CATRQGNQPQHF. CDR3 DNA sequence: TGTGCCACCCGACAGGGCAATCAGCCCCAGCATTTT.

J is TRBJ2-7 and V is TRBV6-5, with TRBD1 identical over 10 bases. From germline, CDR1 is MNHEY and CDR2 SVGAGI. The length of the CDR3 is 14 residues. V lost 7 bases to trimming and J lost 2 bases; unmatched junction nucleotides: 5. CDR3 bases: TGTGCCAGCACCCCGACAGGGGGCCCCTACGAGCAGTACTTC. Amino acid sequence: CASTPTGGPYEQYF.

The CDR3 reads CASSQWQTYEQYF. The CDR3 DNA reads as TGTGCCAGCAGCCAATGGCAGACCTACGAGCAGTACTTC. The J gene is TRBJ2-7, the V gene TRBV14, with D uncertain. From germline, CDR1 is SGHDN and CDR2 FVKESK. The CDR3 totals 13 residues. Trimming took 2 bases from V and 2 from J, leaving 7 bases between them.

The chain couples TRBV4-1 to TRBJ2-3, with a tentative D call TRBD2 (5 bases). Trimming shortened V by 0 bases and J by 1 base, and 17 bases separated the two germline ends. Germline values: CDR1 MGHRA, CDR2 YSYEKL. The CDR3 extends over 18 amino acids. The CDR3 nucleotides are TGCGCCAGCAGCCAAGACCCGTACACCCAGGAGGGCACAGATACGCAGTATTTT. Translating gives CASSQDPYTQEGTDTQYF.

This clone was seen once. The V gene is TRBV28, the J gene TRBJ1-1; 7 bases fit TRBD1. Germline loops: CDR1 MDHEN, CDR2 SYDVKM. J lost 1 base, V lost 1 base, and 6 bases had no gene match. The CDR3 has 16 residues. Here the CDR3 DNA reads TGTGCCAGCAGTTTATCCGCCTGGACAGGGAACACTGAAGCTTTCTTT. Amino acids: CASSLSAWTGNTEAFF. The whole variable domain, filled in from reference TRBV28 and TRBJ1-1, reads DVKVTQSSRYLVKRTGEKVFLECVQDMDHENMFWYRQDPGLGLRLIYFSYDVKMKEKGDIPEGYSVSREKKERFSLILESASTNQTSMYLCASSLSAWTGNTEAFFGQGTRLTVV.

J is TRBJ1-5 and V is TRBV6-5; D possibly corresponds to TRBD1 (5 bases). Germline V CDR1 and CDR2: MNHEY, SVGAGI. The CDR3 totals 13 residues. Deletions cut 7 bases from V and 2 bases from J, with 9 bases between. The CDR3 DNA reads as TGTGCCAGCACGGGGCTGGGCAATCAGCCCCAGCATTTT. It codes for CASTGLGNQPQHF.

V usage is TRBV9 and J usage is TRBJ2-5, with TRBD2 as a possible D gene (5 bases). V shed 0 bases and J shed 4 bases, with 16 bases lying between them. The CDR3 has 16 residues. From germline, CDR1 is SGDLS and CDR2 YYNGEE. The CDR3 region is CASSVESSSPRETQYF. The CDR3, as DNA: TGTGCCAGCAGCGTAGAGTCTAGCTCCCCCCGAGAGACCCAGTACTTC. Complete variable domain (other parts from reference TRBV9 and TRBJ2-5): DSGVTQTPKHLITATGQRVTLRCSPRSGDLSVYWYQQSLDQGLQFLIQYYNGEERAKGNILERFSAQQFPDLHSELNLSSLELGDSALYFCASSVESSSPRETQYFGPGTRLLVL.

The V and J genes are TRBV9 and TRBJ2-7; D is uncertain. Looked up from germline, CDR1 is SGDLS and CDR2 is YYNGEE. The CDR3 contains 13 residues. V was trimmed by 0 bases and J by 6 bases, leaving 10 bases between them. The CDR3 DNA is TGTGCCAGCAGCGTAGAAACTAATACCGAGCAGTACTTC. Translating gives CASSVETNTEQYF.

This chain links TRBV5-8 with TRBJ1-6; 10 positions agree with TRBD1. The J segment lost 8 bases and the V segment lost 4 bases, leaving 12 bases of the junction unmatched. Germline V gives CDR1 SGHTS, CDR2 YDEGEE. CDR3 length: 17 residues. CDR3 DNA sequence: TGTGCCAGCAGCCCCTGGGACGGACAGGGGGAATATTCACCCCTCCACTTT. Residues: CASSPWDGQGEYSPLHF.

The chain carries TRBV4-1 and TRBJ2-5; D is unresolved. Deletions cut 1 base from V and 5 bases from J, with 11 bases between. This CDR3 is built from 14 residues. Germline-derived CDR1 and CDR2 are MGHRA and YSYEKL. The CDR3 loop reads CASSQVGVLETQYF. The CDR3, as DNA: TGCGCCAGCAGCCAAGTAGGTGTTTTGGAGACCCAGTACTTC.

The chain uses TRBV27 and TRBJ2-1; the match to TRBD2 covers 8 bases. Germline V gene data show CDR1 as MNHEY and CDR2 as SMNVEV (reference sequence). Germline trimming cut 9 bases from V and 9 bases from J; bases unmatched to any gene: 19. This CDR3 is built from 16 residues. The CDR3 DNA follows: TGTGCCAGTTGTGTAAATAGCGGGAACCCTCCGGGTGAGCAGTTCTTC. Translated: CASCVNSGNPPGEQFF.

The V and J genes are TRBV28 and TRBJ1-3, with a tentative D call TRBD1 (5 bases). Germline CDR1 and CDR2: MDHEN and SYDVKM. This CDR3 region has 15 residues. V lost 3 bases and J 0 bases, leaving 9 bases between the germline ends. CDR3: CASSFGTISGNTIYF. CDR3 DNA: TGTGCCAGCAGTTTCGGGACCATCTCTGGAAACACCATATATTTT. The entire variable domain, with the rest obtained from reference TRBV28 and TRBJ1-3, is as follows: DVKVTQSSRYLVKRTGEKVFLECVQDMDHENMFWYRQDPGLGLRLIYFSYDVKMKEKGDIPEGYSVSREKKERFSLILESASTNQTSMYLCASSFGTISGNTIYFGEGSWLTVV.